This T cell receptor (beta chain) derives from a study of cytomegalovirus exposure and HLA in healthy donors. Study-wide points: Three of the chains that were CMV-associated were confirmed in vitro to be specific for CMV antigens. The study put 150 to 200 TCR beta chains on its list as cytomegalovirus-associated.

V lost 6 bases to trimming and J lost 1 base, with 10 bases between them. Germline assignment: CDR1 MDHEN and CDR2 SYDVKM. The CDR3 is 15 residues long. TCRdb's copy holds only in-frame clones and misses some; the assay was immunoSEQ multiplex PCR. This sample has around 300,000 clones; roughly 90% occur once, and the top ten carry over 0.9%. This clone occurred once. Antigen: not known. Sequenced input: PBMCs. The sequence was obtained from a man aged 25-45 years in good health and CMV-seronegative. This chain uses TRBV28 with TRBJ2-6, with D possibly TRBD1 on 6 matching bases. Here the CDR3 DNA reads TGTGCCAGCAGCAATACAGGGTCTGGGGCCAACGTCCTGACTTTC. Translating it yields CASSNTGSGANVLTF. Full variable domain (remainder filled in from reference TRBV28 and TRBJ2-6): DVKVTQSSRYLVKRTGEKVFLECVQDMDHENMFWYRQDPGLGLRLIYFSYDVKMKEKGDIPEGYSVSREKKERFSLILESASTNQTSMYLCASSNTGSGANVLTFGAGSRLTVL.